A selection of T cell receptor beta chains follows, all from one sample in a study of cytomegalovirus exposure and HLA in healthy donors. Measured with immunoSEQ multiplex PCR; TCRdb has only the in-frame clones, and not every one. The sample yields roughly 180,000 clones, 75% to 80% seen once. The sequencing input was PBMCs. These receptors were obtained from a man aged 50 to 59 in good health and CMV-seropositive. Both conserved end residues are part of each CDR3. The order of the fields is V gene, CDR3 length, clone size, J gene, D gene, CDR3 protein, CDR3 DNA. The D gene is left open where the match is weak. Part of the rows lack a size; the others show once, few, many or a class for expanded clones.

>TRBV7-9|16|once|TRBJ2-3|TRBD2
CASRPGLARSTDTQYF
TGTGCCAGCAGGCCAGGACTAGCGAGAAGCACAGATACGCAGTATTTT
>TRBV11-2|16|-|TRBJ1-2|TRBD1
CASSSIGTGLNYGYTF
TGTGCCAGCAGCTCCATTGGGACAGGGCTAAACTATGGCTACACCTTC
>TRBV7-2|16|few|TRBJ2-3|TRBD2
CASSFVSGTSSDTQYF
TGTGCCAGCAGCTTCGTATCGGGGACTAGCTCGGATACGCAGTATTTT
>TRBV5-5|15|many|TRBJ1-5|TRBD1
CASSRTTGGGQPQHF
TGTGCCAGCAGCCGTACCACAGGGGGCGGTCAGCCCCAGCATTTT
>TRBV27|13|-|TRBJ1-1|-
CASSLGRYTEAFF
TGTGCCAGCAGTTTGGGCAGGTACACTGAAGCTTTCTTT
>TRBV11-1|14|-|TRBJ1-1|TRBD1
CASSSRQGLAEAFF
TGTGCCAGCAGCTCGCGACAGGGGTTGGCTGAAGCTTTCTTT
>TRBV28|13|-|TRBJ2-5|TRBD1
CASSSGTEGTQYF
TGTGCCAGCAGTTCCGGGACAGAGGGGACCCAGTACTTC
>TRBV19|16|-|TRBJ1-5|TRBD1
CASSPTGRGRMEPQHF
TGTGCCAGTAGTCCTACCGGAAGGGGGCGCATGGAGCCCCAGCATTTT
>TRBV7-9|14|-|TRBJ2-2|-
CASSWTANTGELFF
TGTGCCAGCAGCTGGACAGCGAACACCGGGGAGCTGTTTTTT
>TRBV29-1|12|-|TRBJ1-5|-
CSTGGGLQPQHF
TGCAGCACCGGGGGGGGGCTGCAGCCCCAGCATTTT
>TRBV5-6|15|-|TRBJ2-5|-
CASSLPRGSQETQYF
TGTGCCAGCAGCTTGCCCCGGGGGTCACAAGAGACCCAGTACTTC
>TRBV27|16|-|TRBJ2-3|TRBD2
CASSLSPRLAKDTQYF
TGTGCCAGCAGTCTTTCCCCTCGACTAGCCAAAGATACGCAGTATTTT
>TRBV10-3|13|-|TRBJ2-3|-
CAISALLTDTQYF
TGTGCCATCAGTGCCCTTCTCACAGATACGCAGTATTTT
>TRBV30|11|few|TRBJ2-7|-
CAWSGPGEQYF
TGTGCCTGGAGTGGGCCGGGAGAGCAGTACTTC
>TRBV14|14|-|TRBJ1-2|TRBD1
CASSLSRQGYGYTF
TGTGCCAGCAGCCTTTCGAGACAGGGATATGGCTACACCTTC
>TRBV11-2|15|-|TRBJ2-5|-
CASSLGGGLGETQYF
TGTGCCAGCAGCTTAGGCGGGGGCCTCGGAGAGACCCAGTACTTC
>TRBV7-2|14|-|TRBJ2-7|-
CASSLGQAGNEQYF
TGTGCCAGCAGCTTAGGCCAGGCAGGGAACGAGCAGTACTTC
>TRBV4-1|14|-|TRBJ1-2|-
CASRPEGDGYGYTF
TGCGCCAGCAGGCCCGAGGGGGACGGCTATGGCTACACCTTC
>TRBV4-1|16|-|TRBJ1-6|-
CASSPMEETSASPLHF
TGCGCCAGCAGCCCGATGGAGGAGACGTCGGCTTCACCCCTCCACTTT
>TRBV10-1|13|-|TRBJ1-1|-
CASRSTENTEAFF
TGCGCCAGCAGATCGACAGAGAACACTGAAGCTTTCTTT
>TRBV7-8|15|-|TRBJ1-1|-
CASSLAPRANTEAFF
TGTGCCAGCAGCTTAGCCCCCAGGGCGAACACTGAAGCTTTCTTT
>TRBV2|13|few|TRBJ2-4|TRBD1
CASSGQGTNIQYF
TGTGCCAGCAGTGGACAGGGGACAAACATTCAGTACTTC
>TRBV6-5|13|-|TRBJ1-2|-
CASSQRGGNGYTF
TGTGCCAGCAGCCAAAGGGGGGGGAATGGCTACACCTTC
>TRBV19|15|-|TRBJ1-6|-
CASKIGVLGNSPLHF
TGTGCCAGTAAGATCGGGGTGCTTGGGAATTCACCCCTCCACTTT
>TRBV7-2|15|-|TRBJ2-1|TRBD2
CASSSLSSSGGPRFF
TGTGCCAGCAGCTCTTTGTCCTCTAGCGGGGGCCCGAGGTTCTTC
>TRBV6-1|16|-|TRBJ1-1|-
CASSEALRRVNTEAFF
TGTGCCAGCAGTGAAGCGCTTCGGAGAGTAAACACTGAAGCTTTCTTT
>TRBV30|11|-|TRBJ1-1|TRBD1
CAWMGGTGIFF
TGTGCCTGGATGGGGGGGACAGGGATTTTCTTT
>TRBV6-1|15|-|TRBJ1-2|TRBD1
CASSAPSGQGWWYTF
TGTGCCAGCAGTGCCCCCTCCGGACAGGGGTGGTGGTACACCTTC
>TRBV6-1|13|few|TRBJ1-2|-
CASREDGNYGYTF
TGTGCCAGCAGGGAAGACGGTAACTATGGCTACACCTTC